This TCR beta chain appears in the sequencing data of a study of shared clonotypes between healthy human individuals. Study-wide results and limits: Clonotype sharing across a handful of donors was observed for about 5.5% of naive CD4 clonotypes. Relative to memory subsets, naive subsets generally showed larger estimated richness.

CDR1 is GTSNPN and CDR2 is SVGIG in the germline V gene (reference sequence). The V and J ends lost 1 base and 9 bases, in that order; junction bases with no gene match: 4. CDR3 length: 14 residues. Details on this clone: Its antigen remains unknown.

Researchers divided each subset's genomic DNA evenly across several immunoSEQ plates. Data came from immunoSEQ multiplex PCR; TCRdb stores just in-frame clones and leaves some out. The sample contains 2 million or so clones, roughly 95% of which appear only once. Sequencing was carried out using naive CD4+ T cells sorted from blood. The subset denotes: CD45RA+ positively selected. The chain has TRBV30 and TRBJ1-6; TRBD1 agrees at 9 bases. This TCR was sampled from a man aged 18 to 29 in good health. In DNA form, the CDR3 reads TGTGCCTGGAGTGGGGACAGGGTCGTTTCACCCCTCCACTTT. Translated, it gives CAWSGDRVVSPLHF.